A selection of T cell receptor beta chains follows, all from one sample in a study of identical twins. TCRdb passed the 5' RACE reads through MiXCR, listing each CDR3 protein once. The sample comprises 280,000 or so distinct CDR3 sequences, under 9.5% of which are singletons, and roughly 2% rests with the top ten. These sequences were also reported in another study, on yellow fever vaccine responses in identical twins.

Source material: memory (CD45RO+) T cells sorted from blood. These receptors came from a woman younger than 30 in good health. Both conserved end residues are trimmed from each CDR3. The D gene is left open where the match is weak.

j_call | d_call | v_call | cdr3_aa
TRBJ2-5 | - | TRBV2 | ASSETETQY
TRBJ1-4 | - | TRBV27 | ASSPSGLSNEKLF
TRBJ1-4 | - | TRBV15 | ATSSWGANEKLF
TRBJ2-5 | - | TRBV20-1 | SARTADFPQETQY
TRBJ2-3 | TRBD1 | TRBV19 | ASRGTGGLDTQY
TRBJ2-2 | - | TRBV7-9 | ASSLAVGTGELF
TRBJ2-1 | - | TRBV6-1 | ASSHGEYNEQF
TRBJ2-3 | TRBD2 | TRBV6-1 | ASSEVSGGTDTQY
TRBJ2-1 | TRBD1 | TRBV11-2 | ASSSRDRGNEQF
TRBJ1-2 | - | TRBV15 | ATSTGATGLGYT
TRBJ2-3 | - | TRBV7-3 | ASSLELIRGDTQY
TRBJ1-2 | TRBD1 | TRBV5-1 | ASSLGQGVVYGYT
TRBJ2-5 | - | TRBV20-1 | SARDRRGRETQY
TRBJ2-7 | - | TRBV28 | ASSLSAPGEQY
TRBJ1-3 | - | TRBV12-3/TRBV12-4 | ASSLPISGNTIY
TRBJ2-1 | - | TRBV12-3/TRBV12-4 | ASSIAEKSYNEQF
TRBJ2-1 | TRBD2 | TRBV12-3/TRBV12-4 | ASSLSGGLSDEQF
TRBJ1-6 | - | TRBV25-1 | ASSEDPLTRSFLSSLH
TRBJ2-3 | TRBD2 | TRBV2 | ASTPGRLAGGRDTQY
TRBJ2-1 | TRBD2 | TRBV5-1 | ASSSDPSGGYNEQF
TRBJ1-1 | - | TRBV5-5 | ASSLAEVQVTKNTEAF
TRBJ2-1 | TRBD2 | TRBV20-1 | SVAGGPYNEQF
TRBJ2-1 | TRBD2 | TRBV6-1 | ASSPGTSGSSSYNEQF
TRBJ1-2 | - | TRBV20-1 | SASSEGPYGYT
TRBJ2-3 | TRBD2 | TRBV7-6 | ASSSIGGSGGSTTDTQY
TRBJ2-1 | TRBD2 | TRBV25-1 | ASSPLPTSGFYNEQF
TRBJ2-2 | - | TRBV20-1 | SAFSGNLNTGELF
TRBJ1-2 | - | TRBV6-1 | ASSGAGPHGYT
TRBJ2-1 | TRBD1 | TRBV29-1 | SVKGTGGGSYNEQF
TRBJ1-2 | - | TRBV5-1 | ASRHGTAANYGYT
TRBJ2-2 | TRBD2 | TRBV3-1 | ASSQDKLAGLAGAGELF
TRBJ2-1 | - | TRBV5-6 | ASSFWNRRYEQF